The present TCR beta chain was sequenced within a study of T cells after yellow fever vaccination. This clonotype was seen only a few times. As yet, its antigen is unknown. The CDR3 contains 15 residues. The germline V gene has CDR1 MGHDK and CDR2 SYGVNS. The V end was cut by 1 base, the J end by 2 bases, with 12 bases between. Study-wide findings and caveats: Abundant clonotypes from the bulk population could contaminate FACS-sorted repertoires. The study found a weaker secondary response that peaked faster, day 5 versus 15. A minor fraction of clonotypes spanned both CD4 and CD8 compartments.

The authors made TCR cDNA by 5'RACE template switching, adding a universal primer site and UMIs. TCRdb re-derived calls from the 5' RACE reads in MiXCR, one entry per CDR3 protein. Of some 350,000 distinct CDR3 sequences in the sample, roughly 10% were seen once. The clonotype was recovered from a young man who received the YFV17D yellow fever vaccine. V and J are TRBV25-1 and TRBJ2-7; D call uncertain. Sequenced here: PBMCs, sampled on the day of the first yellow fever vaccination. CDR3 sequence: CASSESGSPTYEQYF. In DNA form, the CDR3 reads TGTGCCAGCAGTGAATCCGGCAGTCCCACCTACGAGCAGTACTTC.